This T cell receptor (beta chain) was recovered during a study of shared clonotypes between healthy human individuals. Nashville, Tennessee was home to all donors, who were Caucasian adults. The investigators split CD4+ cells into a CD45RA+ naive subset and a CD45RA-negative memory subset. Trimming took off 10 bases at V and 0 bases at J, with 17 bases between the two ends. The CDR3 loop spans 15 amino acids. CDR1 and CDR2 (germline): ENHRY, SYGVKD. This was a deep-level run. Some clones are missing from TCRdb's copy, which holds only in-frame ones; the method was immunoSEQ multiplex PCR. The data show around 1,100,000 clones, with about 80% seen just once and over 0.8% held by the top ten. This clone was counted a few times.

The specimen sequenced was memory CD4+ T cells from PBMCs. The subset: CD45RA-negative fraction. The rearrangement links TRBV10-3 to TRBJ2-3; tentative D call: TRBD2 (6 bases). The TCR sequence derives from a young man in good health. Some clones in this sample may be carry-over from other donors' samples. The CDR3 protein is CATGSGTPSTDTQYF. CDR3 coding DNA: TGTGCCACTGGTAGCGGTACCCCTAGCACAGATACGCAGTATTTT.